The clone carrying this T cell receptor beta chain was detected only a few times. The germline CDR1 and CDR2 sequences are SGHVS and FQNEAQ. The CDR3 extends over 13 amino acids. V was clipped by 5 bases and J by 8 bases; unmatched bases: 5. These data originate in a study of CD8+ T cells in alopecia areata. Isolated RNA was reverse transcribed into cDNA used as the sequencing template. Using immunoSEQ multiplex PCR, the repertoire was profiled, and TCRdb retains in-frame clones only, with some absent. The table includes tens of thousands of clones, roughly 44% detected once. The clonotype originates from a human donor with alopecia areata. The material was CD8+ T cells sorted from blood, obtained at week 0. V gene TRBV7-8 combines with J gene TRBJ2-2, with 7 bases aligning to TRBD2. The CDR3 loop reads CASSPGGVGELFF. The CDR3 region has the DNA TGTGCCAGCAGCCCGGGGGGAGTAGGGGAGCTGTTTTTT. Full variable domain (missing parts from reference TRBV7-8 and TRBJ2-2): GAGVSQSPRYKVAKRGQDVALRCDPISGHVSLFWYQQALGQGPEFLTYFQNEAQLDKSGLPSDRFFAERPEGSVSTLKIQRTQQEDSAVYLCASSPGGVGELFFGEGSRLTVL.